This is a list of T cell receptor beta chains from one sample in a study of T cells after posttransplantation cyclophosphamide. TCRdb's copy holds only in-frame clones and misses some; the assay was immunoSEQ multiplex PCR. The data show around 35,000 clones, none appearing only once, with 1% to 1.5% held by the ten largest. The specimen was PBMCs. These receptors all stem from a girl under 18 in good health, CMV-negative, and a related stem cell transplant donor. Each CDR3 is given with its conserved first and last residue. Each record gives: CDR3 length, V gene, D gene, clone size, J gene, CDR3 protein, CDR3 DNA. The D gene is left open where the match is weak. Clone size is given for some rows only: seen once, a few or many times, or a class if the clone is expanded.

length: 14; V: TRBV30; D: TRBD1; size: few; J: TRBJ2-7; CDR3: CAWSGGQGANEQYF; DNA: TGTGCCTGGAGTGGAGGACAGGGGGCGAATGAGCAGTACTTC
length: 15; V: TRBV6-4; D: .; size: .; J: TRBJ1-2; CDR3: CASSTEPFSPYGYTF; DNA: TGTGCCAGCAGTACGGAGCCATTCTCTCCCTATGGCTACACCTTC
length: 12; V: TRBV13; D: .; size: many; J: TRBJ2-7; CDR3: CASSLGGSEQYF; DNA: TGTGCCAGCAGCTTAGGAGGGAGCGAGCAGTACTTC
length: 14; V: TRBV18; D: .; size: few; J: TRBJ2-2; CDR3: CASSRQAMTGELFF; DNA: TGTGCCAGCTCACGGCAGGCCATGACCGGGGAGCTGTTTTTT
length: 14; V: TRBV27; D: TRBD1; size: many; J: TRBJ1-4; CDR3: CASTRAGGEEKLFF; DNA: TGTGCCAGCACTAGAGCAGGGGGCGAGGAAAAACTGTTTTTT
length: 15; V: TRBV28; D: .; size: few; J: TRBJ1-5; CDR3: CASSSQVHSNQPQHF; DNA: TGTGCCAGCAGTTCACAAGTCCATAGCAATCAGCCCCAGCATTTT
length: 15; V: TRBV28; D: TRBD1; size: few; J: TRBJ1-6; CDR3: CASSLGTGTNSPLHF; DNA: TGTGCCAGCAGTTTAGGGACAGGGACCAATTCACCCCTCCACTTT
length: 15; V: TRBV6-5; D: TRBD1; size: .; J: TRBJ2-7; CDR3: CASSYSRDRVPEQYF; DNA: TGTGCCAGCAGTTACTCACGGGACAGGGTGCCCGAGCAGTACTTC
length: 17; V: TRBV5-5; D: .; size: many; J: TRBJ2-7; CDR3: CASSLGGHFLGTYEQYF; DNA: TGTGCCAGCAGCTTGGGGGGACATTTTTTAGGAACCTACGAGCAGTACTTC
length: 13; V: TRBV19; D: TRBD1; size: .; J: TRBJ2-5; CDR3: CASSKDRGETQYF; DNA: TGTGCCAGTAGTAAGGACAGGGGAGAGACCCAGTACTTC
length: 15; V: TRBV7-3; D: .; size: few; J: TRBJ2-6; CDR3: CAGSPRWSGANVLTF; DNA: TGTGCCGGCAGCCCCCGTTGGAGTGGGGCCAACGTCCTGACTTTC
length: 15; V: TRBV13; D: TRBD2; size: .; J: TRBJ2-3; CDR3: CASSISGGDTDTQYF; DNA: TGTGCCAGCAGCATTAGCGGGGGAGACACAGATACGCAGTATTTT
length: 13; V: TRBV6-5; D: .; size: few; J: TRBJ2-6; CDR3: CASSLGQSYVLTF; DNA: TGTGCCAGCAGTTTAGGACAGTCTTACGTCCTGACTTTC
length: 15; V: TRBV11-1; D: .; size: many; J: TRBJ2-2; CDR3: CASSLLTLAVGELFF; DNA: TGTGCCAGCAGCTTATTGACCCTGGCGGTCGGGGAGCTGTTTTTT
length: 20; V: TRBV5-4; D: TRBD2; size: .; J: TRBJ2-3; CDR3: CASSSSPPLAGATPPDTQYF; DNA: TGTGCCAGCAGCTCGTCGCCCCCTCTAGCGGGAGCGACCCCTCCAGATACGCAGTATTTT
length: 13; V: TRBV5-4; D: TRBD1; size: many; J: TRBJ1-2; CDR3: CASSLTGVRGYTF; DNA: TGTGCCAGCAGCTTGACAGGGGTGAGGGGCTACACCTTC
length: 16; V: TRBV9; D: TRBD2; size: many; J: TRBJ2-2; CDR3: CASSVGAGGPVGELFF; DNA: TGTGCCAGCAGCGTAGGAGCGGGGGGGCCGGTTGGGGAGCTGTTTTTT
length: 15; V: TRBV7-6; D: TRBD1; size: many; J: TRBJ2-3; CDR3: CASSGRDRGLHTQYF; DNA: TGTGCCAGCAGCGGCCGGGACAGGGGGCTTCATACGCAGTATTTT
length: 16; V: TRBV7-8; D: .; size: many; J: TRBJ2-5; CDR3: CASSLEPARAGLAQYF; DNA: TGTGCCAGCAGCTTAGAGCCAGCTAGGGCAGGGTTAGCCCAGTACTTC
length: 16; V: TRBV5-4; D: TRBD1; size: many; J: TRBJ2-4; CDR3: CASSLWTGKAKNIQYF; DNA: TGTGCCAGCAGCTTGTGGACAGGAAAGGCCAAAAACATTCAGTACTTC
length: 15; V: TRBV13; D: .; size: few; J: TRBJ2-5; CDR3: CASSLGRLAAETQYF; DNA: TGTGCCAGCAGCTTAGGCCGCCTAGCTGCTGAGACCCAGTACTTC
length: 17; V: TRBV5-1; D: TRBD2; size: many; J: TRBJ2-1; CDR3: CASSQTSGGAAINEQFF; DNA: TGCGCCAGCAGCCAGACTAGCGGGGGGGCCGCAATCAATGAGCAGTTCTTC
length: 12; V: TRBV10-2; D: TRBD1; size: many; J: TRBJ1-5; CDR3: CATRTGFQPQHF; DNA: TGCGCCACTAGGACAGGGTTCCAGCCCCAGCATTTT
length: 18; V: TRBV7-8; D: TRBD2; size: many; J: TRBJ2-7; CDR3: CASSLAASGRVGPGEQYF; DNA: TGTGCCAGCAGCTTAGCGGCCAGCGGGAGAGTCGGGCCCGGCGAGCAGTACTTC
length: 15; V: TRBV10-2; D: TRBD2; size: many; J: TRBJ2-1; CDR3: CASSDPHAGVDEQFF; DNA: TGCGCCAGCAGTGACCCTCATGCGGGGGTCGATGAGCAGTTCTTC
length: 16; V: TRBV15; D: .; size: .; J: TRBJ1-1; CDR3: CATSRDSSLVNTEAFF; DNA: TGTGCCACCAGCAGAGATAGCAGCCTGGTGAACACTGAAGCTTTCTTT
length: 15; V: TRBV6-6; D: .; size: many; J: TRBJ2-3; CDR3: CASSYSLVRRDTQYF; DNA: TGTGCCAGCAGTTACTCGTTAGTACGCAGGGATACGCAGTATTTT
length: 16; V: TRBV10-3; D: TRBD2; size: many; J: TRBJ2-1; CDR3: CAISGLAGGFGNEQFF; DNA: TGTGCCATCAGTGGGCTGGCGGGGGGGTTCGGCAATGAGCAGTTCTTC
length: 17; V: TRBV6-4; D: TRBD2; size: few; J: TRBJ2-3; CDR3: CASSRTSGRPIPDTQYF; DNA: TGTGCCAGCAGTCGGACTAGCGGGAGGCCGATACCCGATACGCAGTATTTT
length: 13; V: TRBV28; D: TRBD1; size: many; J: TRBJ2-7; CDR3: CASRVGTDYEQYF; DNA: TGTGCCAGCAGGGTAGGGACAGACTACGAGCAGTACTTC
length: 17; V: TRBV7-2; D: TRBD1; size: few; J: TRBJ1-3; CDR3: CASSLFGTASSGNTIYF; DNA: TGTGCCAGCAGCTTATTCGGGACAGCGAGCTCTGGAAACACCATATATTTT
length: 14; V: TRBV28; D: .; size: few; J: TRBJ2-3; CDR3: CASSLLGELGTQYF; DNA: TGTGCCAGCAGTTTATTGGGCGAACTAGGAACGCAGTATTTT
length: 12; V: TRBV7-2; D: .; size: many; J: TRBJ1-2; CDR3: CASSSRIGGYTF; DNA: TGTGCCAGCAGCTCCCGCATCGGTGGCTACACCTTC
length: 12; V: TRBV6-5; D: TRBD1; size: many; J: TRBJ2-3; CDR3: CASSADRATQYF; DNA: TGTGCCAGCAGTGCCGACAGGGCAACGCAGTATTTT
length: 12; V: TRBV30; D: TRBD1; size: few; J: TRBJ1-3; CDR3: CAWGQAGNTIYF; DNA: TGTGCCTGGGGACAGGCTGGAAACACCATATATTTT
length: 14; V: TRBV6-5; D: TRBD1; size: few; J: TRBJ1-2; CDR3: CASSLTGEDYGYTF; DNA: TGTGCCAGCAGTCTGACAGGGGAGGACTATGGCTACACCTTC
length: 17; V: TRBV4-2; D: TRBD2; size: few; J: TRBJ2-3; CDR3: CASSLRDTGGSTDTQYF; DNA: TGTGCCAGCAGCCTAAGGGATACGGGAGGGAGCACAGATACGCAGTATTTT